A selection of T cell receptor beta chains follows, all from one sample in a study of T cell responses to AZD1222 COVID-19 vaccine. Libraries were prepared by immunoSEQ multiplex PCR; TCRdb keeps only in-frame clonotypes and omits some of them. The sample has more than 95,000 clones; 82% are singletons. Sequencing used peripheral blood, obtained on day 0 of AZD1222 vaccination. These receptors all stem from an adult in good health. The conserved cysteine and the conserved F or W are not part of the CDR3 here. The order of the fields is D gene, V gene, clone size, CDR3 protein. A D gene is named only where the DNA matches it firmly. Clone size is given for some rows only: seen once, a few or many times, or a class if the clone is expanded.

D gene: .; V gene: TRBV2; clone size: .; CDR3 protein: ASGTYEQY
D gene: TRBD1; V gene: TRBV29-1; clone size: .; CDR3 protein: SVEVGQGNYGYT
D gene: TRBD1; V gene: TRBV7-9; clone size: .; CDR3 protein: ASSFGTAGNTIY
D gene: TRBD2; V gene: TRBV2; clone size: .; CDR3 protein: ASKRLAVRVEQF
D gene: .; V gene: TRBV19; clone size: .; CDR3 protein: ASSNLRGNTIY
D gene: TRBD2; V gene: TRBV5-1; clone size: .; CDR3 protein: ASSLEGSGGPYLDTQY
D gene: TRBD2; V gene: TRBV5-1; clone size: .; CDR3 protein: ASSFSGGTDTQY
D gene: .; V gene: TRBV12-3/TRBV12-4; clone size: .; CDR3 protein: ASSLTDTGELF
D gene: .; V gene: TRBV5-6; clone size: .; CDR3 protein: ASSLQGSGSGNTIY
D gene: .; V gene: TRBV5-1; clone size: .; CDR3 protein: ASSLGQRPVGNEQF
D gene: .; V gene: TRBV9; clone size: .; CDR3 protein: ASSVSGVNTEAF
D gene: TRBD2; V gene: TRBV7-9; clone size: .; CDR3 protein: AGTSGLAVNEQF
D gene: .; V gene: TRBV7-9; clone size: .; CDR3 protein: ASSGLGLEYGYT
D gene: TRBD2; V gene: TRBV9; clone size: .; CDR3 protein: ASSGGTSGGADRRY
D gene: TRBD2; V gene: TRBV6-5; clone size: .; CDR3 protein: ASSYLSGGLF
D gene: TRBD2; V gene: TRBV10-3; clone size: once; CDR3 protein: AISESRASGDHNEQY
D gene: .; V gene: TRBV9; clone size: .; CDR3 protein: ASSVPPSGANVLT
D gene: .; V gene: TRBV19; clone size: .; CDR3 protein: ASSIGQGKEQF
D gene: .; V gene: TRBV11-3; clone size: once; CDR3 protein: ASSLGVGQETQY
D gene: .; V gene: TRBV11-2; clone size: .; CDR3 protein: ASSSSWGNTIY
D gene: TRBD1; V gene: TRBV4-2; clone size: .; CDR3 protein: ASSQNRGHTEAF
D gene: TRBD1; V gene: TRBV11-2; clone size: .; CDR3 protein: ASSLAGGSNQPQH
D gene: .; V gene: TRBV9; clone size: .; CDR3 protein: ASSVAATSYEQY
D gene: .; V gene: TRBV29-1; clone size: .; CDR3 protein: SWGRPTYNEQF
D gene: .; V gene: TRBV2; clone size: once; CDR3 protein: ASRRRTSWNTEAF
D gene: TRBD2; V gene: TRBV5-1; clone size: .; CDR3 protein: ASSFSFGTSGVNEQF
D gene: .; V gene: TRBV4-2; clone size: .; CDR3 protein: ASSPTQDSYEQY
D gene: .; V gene: TRBV7-6; clone size: .; CDR3 protein: ASSLQGGPGNTIY
D gene: TRBD1; V gene: TRBV2; clone size: .; CDR3 protein: ASSPPIKGGNYGYT
D gene: .; V gene: TRBV6-2/TRBV6-3; clone size: .; CDR3 protein: ASSRARDEKLF
D gene: .; V gene: TRBV20-1; clone size: .; CDR3 protein: SASQDDTEAF